This TCR beta chain was captured in a study of blood T cell repertoires in COVID-19. As for the study in general: COVID-19 samples from acute and convalescent phases originated in the United States, Italy and Spain.

The CDR3 consists of 14 residues. V trimming: 6 bases; J trimming: 6 bases; junction bases outside the gene matches: 9. CDR1 is SGHAT and CDR2 is FQDESV in the germline V gene (reference sequence). TCRdb's copy holds only in-frame clones and misses some; the assay was immunoSEQ multiplex PCR. The table has 95,000 to 120,000 clones, around 84% seen once. The sequenced sample consisted of peripheral blood. This receptor was taken from a woman between 40 and 55 years old with acute or convalescent COVID-19. J is TRBJ2-7 and V is TRBV11-1, with 9 bases matching TRBD1. CDR3: CASRQKGQGFEQYF. The CDR3 coding sequence is TGTGCCAGCAGACAGAAGGGACAGGGCTTCGAGCAGTACTTC.